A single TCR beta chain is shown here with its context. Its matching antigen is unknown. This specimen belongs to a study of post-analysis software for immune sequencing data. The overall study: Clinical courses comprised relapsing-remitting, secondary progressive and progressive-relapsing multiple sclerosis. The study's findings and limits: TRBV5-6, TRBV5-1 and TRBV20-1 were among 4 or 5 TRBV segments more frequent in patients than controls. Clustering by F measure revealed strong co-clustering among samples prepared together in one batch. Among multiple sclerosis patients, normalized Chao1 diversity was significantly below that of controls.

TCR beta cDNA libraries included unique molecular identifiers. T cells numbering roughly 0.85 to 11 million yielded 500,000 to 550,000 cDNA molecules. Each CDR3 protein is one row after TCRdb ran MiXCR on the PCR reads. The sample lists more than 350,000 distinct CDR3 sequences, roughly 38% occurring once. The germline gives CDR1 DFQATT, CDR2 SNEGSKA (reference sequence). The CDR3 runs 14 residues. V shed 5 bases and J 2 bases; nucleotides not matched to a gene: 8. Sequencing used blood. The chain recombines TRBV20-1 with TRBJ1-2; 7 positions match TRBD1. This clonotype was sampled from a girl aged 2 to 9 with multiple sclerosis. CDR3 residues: CSADPGRGNYGYTF. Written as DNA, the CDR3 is TGCAGTGCTGATCCAGGCAGGGGGAACTATGGCTACACCTTC.